This TCR beta chain came from a study of siplizumab effects on memory and regulatory T cells. The study's findings and limits: Memory cells that were CD4+ and unstimulated gave rise to alloreactive sequences, which siplizumab significantly reduced.

On this clone: Its specificity is not known.

Clones were sequenced by immunoSEQ multiplex PCR, and TCRdb holds only the in-frame ones, with some missing. The table records around 100,000 clones, 94% of them present only once. V dropped 6 bases and J dropped 3 bases, with 8 bases sitting between them. The germline gives CDR1 SNHLY, CDR2 FYNNEI. The CDR3 is 12 amino acids. The sequence was collected from a human donor in good health. This chain links TRBV2 with TRBJ1-2; D is ambiguous. Sequenced sample: non-Treg CD4+ T cells sorted from blood. The CDR3 DNA sequence: TGTGCCAGCAGGACGGATTACTATGGCTACACCTTC. Its protein is CASRTDYYGYTF.